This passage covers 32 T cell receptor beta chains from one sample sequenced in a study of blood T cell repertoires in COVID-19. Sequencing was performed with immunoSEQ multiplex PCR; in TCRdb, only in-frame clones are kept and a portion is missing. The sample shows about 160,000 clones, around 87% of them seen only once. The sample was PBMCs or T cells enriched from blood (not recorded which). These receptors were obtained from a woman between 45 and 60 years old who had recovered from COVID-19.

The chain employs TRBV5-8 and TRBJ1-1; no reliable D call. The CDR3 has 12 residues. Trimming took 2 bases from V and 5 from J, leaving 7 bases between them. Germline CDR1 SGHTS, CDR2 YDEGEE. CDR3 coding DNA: TGTGCCAGCAGCTTTCAGTGGACTGAAGCTTTCTTT. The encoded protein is CASSFQWTEAFF. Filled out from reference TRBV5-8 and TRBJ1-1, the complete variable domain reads EAGVTQSPTHLIKTRGQQATLRCSPISGHTSVYWYQQALGLGLQFLLWYDEGEERNRGNFPPRFSGRQFPNYSSELNVNALELEDSALYLCASSFQWTEAFFGQGTRLTVV.

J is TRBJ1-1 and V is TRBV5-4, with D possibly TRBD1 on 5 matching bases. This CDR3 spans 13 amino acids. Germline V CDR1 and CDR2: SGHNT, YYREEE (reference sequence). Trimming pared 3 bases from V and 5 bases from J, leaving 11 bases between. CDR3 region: CASSYTSGTEAFF. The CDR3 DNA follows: TGTGCCAGCAGCTACACCTCAGGGACTGAAGCTTTCTTT.

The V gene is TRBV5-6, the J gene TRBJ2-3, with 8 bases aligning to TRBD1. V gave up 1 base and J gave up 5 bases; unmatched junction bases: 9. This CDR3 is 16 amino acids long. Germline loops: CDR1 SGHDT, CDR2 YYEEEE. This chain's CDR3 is CASSLPGTGDEDTQYF. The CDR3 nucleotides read TGTGCCAGCAGCTTGCCCGGGACAGGCGACGAAGATACGCAGTATTTT.

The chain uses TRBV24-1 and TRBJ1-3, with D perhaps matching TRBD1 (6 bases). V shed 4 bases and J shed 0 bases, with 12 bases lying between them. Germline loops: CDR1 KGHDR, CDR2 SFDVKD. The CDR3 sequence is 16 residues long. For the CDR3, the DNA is TGTGCCACCAGTGAGACCGGGACACCCTCTGGAAACACCATATATTTT. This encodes CATSETGTPSGNTIYF.

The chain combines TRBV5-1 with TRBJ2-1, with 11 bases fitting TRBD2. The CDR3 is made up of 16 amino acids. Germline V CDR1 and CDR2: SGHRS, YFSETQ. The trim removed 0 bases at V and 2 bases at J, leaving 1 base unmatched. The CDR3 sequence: CASSLVSGGAYNEQFF. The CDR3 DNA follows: TGCGCCAGCAGCTTGGTTAGCGGGGGGGCCTACAATGAGCAGTTCTTC.

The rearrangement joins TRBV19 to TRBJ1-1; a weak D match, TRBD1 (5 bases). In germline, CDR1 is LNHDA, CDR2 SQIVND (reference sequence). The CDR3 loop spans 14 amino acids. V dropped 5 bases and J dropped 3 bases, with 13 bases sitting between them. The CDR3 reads CASSRRGLDTEAFF. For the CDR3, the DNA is TGTGCCAGTAGTCGTAGGGGCTTGGACACTGAAGCTTTCTTT.

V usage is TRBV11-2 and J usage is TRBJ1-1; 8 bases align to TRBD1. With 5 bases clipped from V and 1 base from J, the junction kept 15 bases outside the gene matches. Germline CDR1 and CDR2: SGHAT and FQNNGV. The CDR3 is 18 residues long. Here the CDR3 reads CASSPLGPTGAENTEAFF. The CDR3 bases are TGTGCCAGCAGCCCCTTGGGCCCGACAGGGGCAGAGAACACTGAAGCTTTCTTT.

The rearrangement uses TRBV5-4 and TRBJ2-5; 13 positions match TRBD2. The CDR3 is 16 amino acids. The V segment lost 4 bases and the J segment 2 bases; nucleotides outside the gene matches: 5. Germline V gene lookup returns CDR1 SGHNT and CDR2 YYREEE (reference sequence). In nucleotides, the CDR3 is TGTGCCAGCAGCACCCGACTAGCGGGGGGACAAGAGACCCAGTACTTC. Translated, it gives CASSTRLAGGQETQYF.

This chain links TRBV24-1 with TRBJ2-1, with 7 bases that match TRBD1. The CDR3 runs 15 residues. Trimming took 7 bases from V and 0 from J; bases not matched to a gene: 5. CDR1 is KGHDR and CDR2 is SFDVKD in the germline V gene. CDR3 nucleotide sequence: TGTGCCACCAGCCGGGACAGTGTCTCCTACAATGAGCAGTTCTTC. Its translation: CATSRDSVSYNEQFF.

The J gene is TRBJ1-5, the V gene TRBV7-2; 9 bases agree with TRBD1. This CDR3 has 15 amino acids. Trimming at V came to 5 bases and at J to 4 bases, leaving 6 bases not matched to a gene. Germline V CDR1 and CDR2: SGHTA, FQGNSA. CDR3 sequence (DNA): TGTGCCAGCAGCGCCGGGACAGGGTTGAATCAGCCCCAGCATTTT. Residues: CASSAGTGLNQPQHF.

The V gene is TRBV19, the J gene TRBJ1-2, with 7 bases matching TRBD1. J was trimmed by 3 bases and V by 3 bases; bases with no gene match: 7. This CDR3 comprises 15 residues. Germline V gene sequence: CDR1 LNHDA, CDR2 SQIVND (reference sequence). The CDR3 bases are TGTGCCAGTAGTATCGGTGGGGGACAGCACTATGGCTACACCTTC. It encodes CASSIGGGQHYGYTF.

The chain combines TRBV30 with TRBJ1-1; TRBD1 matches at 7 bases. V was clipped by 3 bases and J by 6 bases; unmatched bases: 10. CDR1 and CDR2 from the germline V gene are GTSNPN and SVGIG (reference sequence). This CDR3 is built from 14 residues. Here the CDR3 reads CAWSPYRGRAEAFF. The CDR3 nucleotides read TGTGCCTGGAGCCCGTACAGGGGAAGGGCTGAAGCTTTCTTT.

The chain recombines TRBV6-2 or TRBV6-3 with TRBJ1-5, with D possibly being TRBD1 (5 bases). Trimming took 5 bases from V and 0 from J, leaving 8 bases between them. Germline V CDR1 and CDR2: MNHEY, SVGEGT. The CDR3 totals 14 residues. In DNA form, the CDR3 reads TGTGCCAGCAGTCAAAGGGGTAGCAATCAGCCCCAGCATTTT. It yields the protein CASSQRGSNQPQHF.

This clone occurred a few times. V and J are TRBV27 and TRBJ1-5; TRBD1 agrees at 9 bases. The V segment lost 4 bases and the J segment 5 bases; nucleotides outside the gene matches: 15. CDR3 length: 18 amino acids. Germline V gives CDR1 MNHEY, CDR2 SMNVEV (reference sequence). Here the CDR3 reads CASSSPTGGDRDDQPQHF. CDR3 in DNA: TGTGCCAGCAGTTCCCCGACCGGCGGGGACAGGGATGATCAGCCCCAGCATTTT.

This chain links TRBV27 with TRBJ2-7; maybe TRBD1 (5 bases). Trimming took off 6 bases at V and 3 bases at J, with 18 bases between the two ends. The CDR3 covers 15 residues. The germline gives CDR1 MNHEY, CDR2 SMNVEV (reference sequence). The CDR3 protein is CASSLFRVKGYEQYF. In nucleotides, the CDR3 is TGTGCCAGCAGCCTGTTCAGGGTGAAGGGCTACGAGCAGTACTTC.

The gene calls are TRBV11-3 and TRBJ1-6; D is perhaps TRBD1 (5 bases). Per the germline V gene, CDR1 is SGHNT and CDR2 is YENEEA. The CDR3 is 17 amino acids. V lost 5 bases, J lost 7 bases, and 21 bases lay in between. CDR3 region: CASSPTGWGVENSPLHF. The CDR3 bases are TGTGCCAGCAGCCCGACGGGGTGGGGGGTAGAGAATTCACCCCTCCACTTT.

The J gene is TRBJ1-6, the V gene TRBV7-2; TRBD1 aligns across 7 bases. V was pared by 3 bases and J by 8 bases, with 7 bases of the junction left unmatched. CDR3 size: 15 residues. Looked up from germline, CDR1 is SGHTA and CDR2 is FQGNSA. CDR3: CASSFGTVRDSPLHF. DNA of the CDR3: TGTGCCAGCAGCTTCGGGACAGTTAGGGATTCACCCCTCCACTTT.

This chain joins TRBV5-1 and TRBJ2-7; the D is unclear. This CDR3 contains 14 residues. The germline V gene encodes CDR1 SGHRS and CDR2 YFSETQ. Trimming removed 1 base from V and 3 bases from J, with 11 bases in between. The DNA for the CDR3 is TGCGCCAGCAGCTTGTCGCGGTCCGTCTACGAGCAGTACTTC. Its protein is CASSLSRSVYEQYF.

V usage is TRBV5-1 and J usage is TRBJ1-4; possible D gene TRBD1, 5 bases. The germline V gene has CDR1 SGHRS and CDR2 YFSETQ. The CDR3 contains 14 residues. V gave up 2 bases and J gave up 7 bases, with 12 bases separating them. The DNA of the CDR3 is TGCGCCAGCAGCTTTCGGGAGGGGAGTGAAAAACTGTTTTTT. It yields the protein CASSFREGSEKLFF.

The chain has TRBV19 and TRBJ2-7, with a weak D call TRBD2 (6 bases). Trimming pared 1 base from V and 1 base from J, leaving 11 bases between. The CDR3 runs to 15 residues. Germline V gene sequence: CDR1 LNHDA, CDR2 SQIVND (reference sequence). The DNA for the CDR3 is TGTGCCAGTAGTATAGCGGGGGACGGGTCCTACGAGCAGTACTTC. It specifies CASSIAGDGSYEQYF.

The CDR3: CASSLQLRTGLETQYF. The CDR3 DNA follows: TGCGCCAGCAGCCTTCAACTTCGGACAGGGCTAGAGACCCAGTACTTC. The chain joins TRBV4-1 to TRBJ2-5, with 8 positions matching TRBD1. The CDR3 is 16 amino acids. CDR1 is MGHRA and CDR2 is YSYEKL in the germline V gene. V lost 4 bases, J lost 4 bases, and 11 bases stayed unmatched.

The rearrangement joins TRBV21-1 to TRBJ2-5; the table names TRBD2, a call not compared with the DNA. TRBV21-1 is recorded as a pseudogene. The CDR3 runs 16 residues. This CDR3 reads CASSPWGGTPQETQYF. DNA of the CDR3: TGTGCCAGCAGCCCCTGGGGGGGGACCCCTCAAGAGACCCAGTACTTC.

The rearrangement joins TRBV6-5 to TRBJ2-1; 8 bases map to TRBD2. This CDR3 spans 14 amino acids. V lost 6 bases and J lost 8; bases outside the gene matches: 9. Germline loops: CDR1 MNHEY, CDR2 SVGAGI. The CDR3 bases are TGTGCCAGCAGCCCCGGACTAGCATTCGATGAGCAGTTCTTC. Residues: CASSPGLAFDEQFF.

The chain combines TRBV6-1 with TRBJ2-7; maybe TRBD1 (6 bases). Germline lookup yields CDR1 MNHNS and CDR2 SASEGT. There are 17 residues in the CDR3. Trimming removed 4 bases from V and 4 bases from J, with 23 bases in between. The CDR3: CASSVLMGASNPYEQYF. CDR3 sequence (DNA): TGTGCCAGCAGTGTCCTAATGGGGGCATCTAACCCGTACGAGCAGTACTTC.

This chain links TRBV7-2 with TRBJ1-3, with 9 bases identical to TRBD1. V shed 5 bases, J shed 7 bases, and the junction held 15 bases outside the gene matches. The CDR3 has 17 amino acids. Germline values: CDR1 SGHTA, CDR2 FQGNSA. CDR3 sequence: CASSPSRGDRAENTIYF. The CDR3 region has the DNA TGTGCCAGCAGCCCTAGTAGGGGGGACAGGGCTGAGAACACCATATATTTT.

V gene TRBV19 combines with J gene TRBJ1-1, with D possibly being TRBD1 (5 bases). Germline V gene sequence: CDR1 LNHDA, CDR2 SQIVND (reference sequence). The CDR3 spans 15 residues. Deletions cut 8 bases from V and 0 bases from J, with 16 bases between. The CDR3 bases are TGTGCCAGTTCCTCAGAACAGGCCTTGAACACTGAAGCTTTCTTT. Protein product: CASSSEQALNTEAFF.

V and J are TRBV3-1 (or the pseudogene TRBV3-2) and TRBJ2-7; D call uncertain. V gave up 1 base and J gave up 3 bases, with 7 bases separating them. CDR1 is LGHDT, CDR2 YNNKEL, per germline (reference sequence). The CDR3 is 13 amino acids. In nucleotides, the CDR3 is TGTGCCAGCAGCCAAGCCGCCAGCTACGAGCAGTACTTC. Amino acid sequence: CASSQAASYEQYF.

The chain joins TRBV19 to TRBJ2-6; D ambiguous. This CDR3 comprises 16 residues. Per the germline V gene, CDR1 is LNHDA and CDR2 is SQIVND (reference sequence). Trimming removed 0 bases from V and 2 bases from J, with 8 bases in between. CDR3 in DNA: TGTGCCAGTAGTATAGACGAACAAGCTGGGGCCAACGTCCTGACTTTC. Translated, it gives CASSIDEQAGANVLTF.

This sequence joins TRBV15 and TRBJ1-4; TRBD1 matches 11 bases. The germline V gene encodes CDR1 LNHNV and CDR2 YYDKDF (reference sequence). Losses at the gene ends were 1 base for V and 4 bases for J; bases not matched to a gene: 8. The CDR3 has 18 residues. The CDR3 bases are TGTGCCACCAGCAGAGTGGGACAGGGGGGACGGAATAATGAAAAACTGTTTTTT. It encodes CATSRVGQGGRNNEKLFF.

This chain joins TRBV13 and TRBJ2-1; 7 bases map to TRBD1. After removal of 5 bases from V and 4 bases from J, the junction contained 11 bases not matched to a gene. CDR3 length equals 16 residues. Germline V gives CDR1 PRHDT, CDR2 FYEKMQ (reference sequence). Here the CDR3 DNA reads TGTGCCAGCAGCCTTCCGGGGACAGAAAAGTACAATGAGCAGTTCTTC. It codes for CASSLPGTEKYNEQFF.

The CDR3, as DNA: TGCGCCAGCAGCTTGACCGAACTAGCGGGTCGCACAGATACGCAGTATTTT. Protein: CASSLTELAGRTDTQYF. The chain joins TRBV4-1 to TRBJ2-3; 9 bases are a match to TRBD2. CDR1 MGHRA and CDR2 YSYEKL come from the germline V gene. The CDR3 sequence is 17 residues long. V lost 5 bases, J lost 1 base, and 10 bases stayed unmatched.

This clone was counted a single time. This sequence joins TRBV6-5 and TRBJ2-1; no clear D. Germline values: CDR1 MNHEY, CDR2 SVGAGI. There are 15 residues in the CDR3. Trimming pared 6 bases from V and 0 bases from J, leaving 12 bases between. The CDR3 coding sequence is TGTGCCAGCAGCACCGACACGTCCTCCTACAATGAGCAGTTCTTC. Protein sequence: CASSTDTSSYNEQFF.